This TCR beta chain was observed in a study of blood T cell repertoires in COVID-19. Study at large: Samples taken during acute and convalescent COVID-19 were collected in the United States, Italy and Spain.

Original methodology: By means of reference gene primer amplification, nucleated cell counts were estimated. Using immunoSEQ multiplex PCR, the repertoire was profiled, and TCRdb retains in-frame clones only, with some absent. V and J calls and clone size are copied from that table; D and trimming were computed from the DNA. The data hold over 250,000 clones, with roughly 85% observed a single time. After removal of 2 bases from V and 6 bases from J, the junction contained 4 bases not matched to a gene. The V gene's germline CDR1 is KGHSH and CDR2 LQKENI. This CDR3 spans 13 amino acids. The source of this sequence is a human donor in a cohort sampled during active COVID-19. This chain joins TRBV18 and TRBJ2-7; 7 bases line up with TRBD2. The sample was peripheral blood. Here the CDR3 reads CASSPGTNSEQYF. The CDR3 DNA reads TGTGCCAGCTCACCAGGGACTAATTCCGAGCAGTACTTC.